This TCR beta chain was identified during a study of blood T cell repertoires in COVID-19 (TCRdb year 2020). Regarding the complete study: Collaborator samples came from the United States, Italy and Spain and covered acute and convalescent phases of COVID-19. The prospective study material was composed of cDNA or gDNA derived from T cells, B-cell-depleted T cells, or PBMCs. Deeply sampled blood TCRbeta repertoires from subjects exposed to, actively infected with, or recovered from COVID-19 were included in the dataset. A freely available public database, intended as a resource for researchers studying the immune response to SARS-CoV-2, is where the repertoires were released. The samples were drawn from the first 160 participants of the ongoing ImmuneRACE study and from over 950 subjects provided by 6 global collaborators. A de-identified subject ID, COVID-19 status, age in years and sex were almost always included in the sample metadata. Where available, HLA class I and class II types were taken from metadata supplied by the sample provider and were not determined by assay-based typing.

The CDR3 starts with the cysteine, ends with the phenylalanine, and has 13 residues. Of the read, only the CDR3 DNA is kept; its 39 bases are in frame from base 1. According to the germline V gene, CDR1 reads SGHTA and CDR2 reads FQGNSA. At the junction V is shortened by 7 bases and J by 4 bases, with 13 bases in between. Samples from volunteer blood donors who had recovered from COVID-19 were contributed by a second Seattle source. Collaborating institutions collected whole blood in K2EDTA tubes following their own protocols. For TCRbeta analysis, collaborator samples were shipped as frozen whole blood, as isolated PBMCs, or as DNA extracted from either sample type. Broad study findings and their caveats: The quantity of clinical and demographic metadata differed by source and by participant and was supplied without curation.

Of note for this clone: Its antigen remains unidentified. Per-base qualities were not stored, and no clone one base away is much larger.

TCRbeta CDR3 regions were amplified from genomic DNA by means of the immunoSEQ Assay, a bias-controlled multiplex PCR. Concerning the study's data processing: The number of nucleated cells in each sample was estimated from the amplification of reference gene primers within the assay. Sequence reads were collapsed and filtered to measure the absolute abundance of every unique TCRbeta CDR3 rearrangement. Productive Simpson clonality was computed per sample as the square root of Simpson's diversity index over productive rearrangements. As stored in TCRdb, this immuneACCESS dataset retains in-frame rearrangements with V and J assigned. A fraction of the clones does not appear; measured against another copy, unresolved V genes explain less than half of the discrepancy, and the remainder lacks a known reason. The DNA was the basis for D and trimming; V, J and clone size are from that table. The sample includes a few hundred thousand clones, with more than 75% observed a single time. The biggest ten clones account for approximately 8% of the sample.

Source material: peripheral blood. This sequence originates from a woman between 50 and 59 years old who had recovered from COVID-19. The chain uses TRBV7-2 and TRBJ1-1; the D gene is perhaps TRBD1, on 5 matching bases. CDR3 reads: CASTTGGPTEAFF. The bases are TGTGCCAGCACAACCGGGGGTCCCACTGAAGCTTTCTTT.